This T cell receptor beta chain was profiled in a study of T cell responses to AZD1222 COVID-19 vaccine. Study-wide points: Vaccine-related CD4 TCRs covered spike, predominating at 160-218 and 743-854.

The assay was immunoSEQ multiplex PCR, and TCRdb's table has in-frame clones only and misses some. Altogether about 120,000 clones are present, approximately 88% being singletons, with the ten largest covering about 5%. The CDR3 length is 18 residues. Per germline, CDR1 SGHTA and CDR2 FQGNSA. Losses at the gene ends were 1 base for V and 4 bases for J; bases not matched to a gene: 15. With respect to this clone: Its antigen is unidentified.

The chain links TRBV7-2 to TRBJ2-5; 7 bases agree with TRBD1. The source material was peripheral blood, sampled on day 0 of AZD1222 vaccination. The clonotype originates from an adult in good health. This chain's CDR3 is CASSLGLSSRGLGETQYF. The CDR3 nucleotides read TGTGCCAGCAGCTTAGGCTTGAGTTCCAGGGGGTTAGGAGAGACCCAGTACTTC. Complete variable domain (other parts from reference TRBV7-2 and TRBJ2-5): GAGVSQSPSNKVTEKGKDVELRCDPISGHTALYWYRQSLGQGLEFLIYFQGNSAPDKSGLPSDRFSAERTGGSVSTLTIQRTQQEDSAVYLCASSLGLSSRGLGETQYFGPGTRLLVL.